A single sample gave rise to the 22 T cell receptor beta chains below, sequenced in a study of beta chain features in type 1 diabetes. Expressed TCRB transcripts were sequenced because the isolated RNA had all been reverse transcribed beforehand. This table comes from immunoSEQ multiplex PCR, and its TCRdb copy is limited to in-frame clones, with some not included. Here the sample spans fewer than 350,000 clones, approximately 8% being singletons. Material for sequencing was central memory CD4+ T cells from blood. The receptors come from a woman between 18 and 29 years old in good health.

This clone was seen a handful of times. The gene calls are TRBV11-2 and TRBJ2-2, with 8 bases that match TRBD2. The V segment lost 0 bases and the J segment 5 bases; nucleotides outside the gene matches: 11. Germline CDR1 and CDR2: SGHAT and FQNNGV. The CDR3 extends over 18 amino acids. CDR3 residues: CASSLDGSGVYGTGELFF. In DNA form, the CDR3 reads TGTGCCAGCAGCTTAGACGGTAGCGGGGTATACGGGACCGGGGAGCTGTTTTTT. Variable domain in full (rest from reference TRBV11-2 and TRBJ2-2): EAGVAQSPRYKIIEKRQSVAFWCNPISGHATLYWYQQILGQGPKLLIQFQNNGVVDDSQLPKDRFSAERLKGVDSTLKIQPAKLEDSAVYLCASSLDGSGVYGTGELFFGEGSRLTVL.

This clone occurred a few times. The V and J genes are TRBV27 and TRBJ2-1, with D maybe TRBD2 (6 bases). This CDR3 has 14 amino acids. The germline V and J ends were trimmed by 5 bases and 2 bases, with 10 bases remaining between them. Germline V gene data show CDR1 as MNHEY and CDR2 as SMNVEV (reference sequence). This chain's CDR3 is CASSRGTAYNEQFF. As DNA, the CDR3 is TGTGCCAGCAGTCGCGGGACGGCCTACAATGAGCAGTTCTTC.

The genes are TRBV5-4 and TRBJ1-1; D gene ambiguous. There are 12 residues in the CDR3. V lost 2 bases, J lost 5 bases, and 7 bases lay in between. Germline V gene sequence: CDR1 SGHNT, CDR2 YYREEE (reference sequence). The CDR3, as DNA: TGTGCCAGCAGCTTCCTTGAAACTGAAGCTTTCTTT. This encodes CASSFLETEAFF. Variable domain in full (rest from reference TRBV5-4 and TRBJ1-1): ETGVTQSPTHLIKTRGQQVTLRCSSQSGHNTVSWYQQALGQGPQFIFQYYREEENGRGNFPPRFSGLQFPNYSSELNVNALELDDSALYLCASSFLETEAFFGQGTRLTVV.

This clone has just a few counts. The V and J genes are TRBV5-6 and TRBJ2-1, with a tentative D call TRBD1 (5 bases). This CDR3 is built from 14 residues. The V end lost 1 base, the J end lost 3 bases, and 8 bases lay between the germline ends. The germline gives CDR1 SGHDT, CDR2 YYEEEE. DNA for the CDR3: TGTGCCAGCAGCTTGTTTACAGGCTACAATGAGCAGTTCTTC. Translation gives CASSLFTGYNEQFF.

This chain joins TRBV27 and TRBJ1-5; D may be TRBD1 (6 bases). This CDR3 is built from 16 residues. Germline V gives CDR1 MNHEY, CDR2 SMNVEV (reference sequence). V lost 3 bases to trimming and J lost 3 bases, with 15 bases between them. The CDR3 here is CASSFTGSRSNQPQHF. CDR3 nucleotides: TGTGCCAGCAGTTTTACAGGGTCTAGGTCCAATCAGCCCCAGCATTTT.

This clone was seen repeatedly, ten times or more. The chain carries TRBV10-3 and TRBJ2-7; D is unclear. Trimming removed 3 bases at V and 4 bases at J, with 13 bases between. This CDR3 spans 14 amino acids. Per germline, CDR1 ENHRY and CDR2 SYGVKD. Here the CDR3 DNA reads TGTGCCATCAGTGAATTTGGAATGACTTACGAGCAGTACTTC. Translating it yields CAISEFGMTYEQYF.

DNA of the CDR3: TGTGCCAGCGGAGACTTGGACAGGGGAAGAAGACTGTTTTTT. It translates to CASGDLDRGRRLFF. This chain joins TRBV2 and TRBJ1-4; 9 bases are a match to TRBD1. With V trimmed by 8 bases and J by 13 bases, 14 bases remained unmatched. This CDR3 is 14 amino acids long. Germline assignment: CDR1 SNHLY and CDR2 FYNNEI.

This chain links TRBV30 with TRBJ1-2, with D uncertain. Trimming took off 2 bases at V and 4 bases at J, with 11 bases between the two ends. The CDR3 length is 13 residues. Germline V gives CDR1 GTSNPN, CDR2 SVGIG (reference sequence). The CDR3 nucleotides read TGTGCCTGGAGTATTAACGTGGGCTATGGCTACACCTTC. Translation gives CAWSINVGYGYTF. Complete variable domain (other parts from reference TRBV30 and TRBJ1-2): SQTIHQWPATLVQPVGSPLSLECTVEGTSNPNLYWYRQAAGRGLQLLFYSVGIGQISSEVPQNLSASRPQDRQFILSSKKLLLSDSGFYLCAWSINVGYGYTFGSGTRLTVV.

The chain carries TRBV5-1 and TRBJ2-5; 7 nucleotides match TRBD1. CDR1 and CDR2 (germline): SGHRS, YFSETQ. The CDR3 consists of 16 residues. V was clipped by 4 bases and J by 2 bases; unmatched bases: 11. CDR3 nucleotide sequence: TGCGCCAGCAGCCTCGGACAGGAATTTCTACAAGAGACCCAGTACTTC. Translated: CASSLGQEFLQETQYF.

J is TRBJ1-1 and V is TRBV9; 9 bases map to TRBD1. The CDR3 contains 18 residues. V shed 2 bases and J 4 bases; nucleotides not matched to a gene: 15. The germline V gene encodes CDR1 SGDLS and CDR2 YYNGEE. CDR3 residues: CASSVRPMGQGLGTEAFF. CDR3 DNA sequence: TGTGCCAGCAGCGTCCGTCCTATGGGACAGGGATTGGGCACTGAAGCTTTCTTT.

This clone is medium-sized within its sample. The V call is TRBV23-1, the J call TRBJ2-3; 7 nucleotides match TRBD1. TRBV23-1 is filed as an ORF, its function uncertain. CDR3 length: 15 amino acids. V lost 3 bases and J lost 2; bases outside the gene matches: 5. CDR3 loop: CASSHPQGYTDTQYF. CDR3 nucleotide sequence: TGCGCCAGCAGTCATCCACAGGGGTACACAGATACGCAGTATTTT.

The rearrangement uses TRBV6-5 and TRBJ2-3, with D possibly matching TRBD1 (6 bases). V was shortened by 5 bases and J by 5 bases, with 8 bases between the two germline ends. The CDR3 has 12 amino acids. Germline CDR1 reads MNHEY; CDR2 reads SVGAGI. The CDR3 here is CASSTTGDTQYF. The CDR3 nucleotides read TGTGCCAGCAGTACGACAGGAGATACGCAGTATTTT.

This clone was detected many times. V usage is TRBV6-4 and J usage is TRBJ1-5, with D unresolved. V was shortened by 7 bases and J by 5 bases, with 9 bases between the two germline ends. This CDR3 contains 12 residues. Germline loops: CDR1 MRHNA, CDR2 SNTAGT. The DNA of the CDR3 is TGTGCCAGCACATTAGCCTATCAGCCCCAGCATTTT. It is translated as CASTLAYQPQHF.

This clone showed up just a few times. V gene TRBV4-2 combines with J gene TRBJ1-2, with D perhaps matching TRBD1 (6 bases). V was clipped by 3 bases and J by 2 bases, with 10 bases between them. The CDR3 sequence is 14 residues long. CDR1 LGHNA and CDR2 YNFKEQ come from the germline V gene. The CDR3 bases are TGTGCCAGCAGCCAGGGACACTCCAACTATGGCTACACCTTC. This encodes CASSQGHSNYGYTF.

A few counts support this clone. At one end the junction does not follow the germline gene, possibly because of a read error. The rearrangement links TRBV14 to TRBJ1-1; a weak D match, TRBD1 (6 bases). The CDR3 extends over 15 amino acids. Germline V lookup: CDR1 SGHDN, CDR2 FVKESK. The CDR3 DNA follows: TGTGCCAGCAGACAAGGTCGGGAGGGGGGCACTGAAGCTTTCTTT. It translates to CASRQGREGGTEAFF.

The chain employs TRBV9 and TRBJ1-4; 7 bases map to TRBD1. The germline V gene encodes CDR1 SGDLS and CDR2 YYNGEE. This CDR3 contains 16 residues. V trimming: 4 bases; J trimming: 0 bases; junction bases outside the gene matches: 6. The CDR3 loop reads CASSRTGDATNEKLFF. The CDR3 bases are TGTGCCAGCAGCAGAACAGGGGATGCAACTAATGAAAAACTGTTTTTT.

The rearrangement links TRBV5-1 to TRBJ2-5, with a weak D call TRBD1 (5 bases). CDR1 and CDR2 (germline): SGHRS, YFSETQ. V was pared by 4 bases and J by 5 bases, with 12 bases between. This CDR3 is 13 amino acids long. The chain's CDR3 is CASSRGDVETQYF. The CDR3 nucleotides read TGCGCCAGCAGCAGGGGTGATGTGGAGACCCAGTACTTC.

This clone was seen more than once but under ten times. The V gene is TRBV11-2, the J gene TRBJ2-1; D perhaps matches TRBD1 (5 bases). The length of the CDR3 is 14 residues. Germline V CDR1 and CDR2: SGHAT, FQNNGV. The V and J ends lost 3 bases and 10 bases respectively, with 16 bases between them. The CDR3 region has the DNA TGTGCCAGCAGCTTGATCCCTTCCAAGGGGGAGCAGTTCTTC. Amino acid sequence: CASSLIPSKGEQFF.

The chain recombines TRBV19 with TRBJ1-5; D uncertain. Trimming pared 6 bases from V and 7 bases from J, leaving 13 bases between. Germline values: CDR1 LNHDA, CDR2 SQIVND (reference sequence). This CDR3 region has 13 residues. CDR3 coding DNA: TGTGCCAGTAGCCCGGTAACAGTACAGCCCCAGCATTTT. It codes for CASSPVTVQPQHF.

There are a few counts of this clone. The V and J genes are TRBV4-3 and TRBJ2-3, with TRBD1 matching over 8 bases. CDR3 length: 16 residues. The germline CDR1 and CDR2 sequences are LGHNA and YSLEER. Losses at the gene ends were 1 base for V and 4 bases for J; bases not matched to a gene: 7. CDR3 loop: CASSQGAGGFSDTQYF. CDR3 bases: TGCGCCAGCAGCCAAGGGGCAGGGGGCTTCTCAGATACGCAGTATTTT.

This clone was counted between two and nine times. The chain employs TRBV23-1 and TRBJ2-3; 8 positions agree with TRBD1. Being an ORF, TRBV23-1 has a function that is uncertain. V trimming: 3 bases; J trimming: 5 bases; junction bases outside the gene matches: 10. This CDR3 comprises 16 residues. In DNA form, the CDR3 reads TGCGCCAGCAGTCATTCTGGGACAGGCCAAGGAGATACGCAGTATTTT. Its protein product is CASSHSGTGQGDTQYF.

This clone has only a few counts. V and J are TRBV6-5 and TRBJ1-6, with unresolved D. From germline, CDR1 is MNHEY and CDR2 SVGAGI. This CDR3 is built from 16 residues. V was pared by 2 bases and J by 0 bases, with 8 bases between. This CDR3 reads CASSYRDSSYNSPLHF. The CDR3 DNA reads as TGTGCCAGCAGTTACCGCGATAGCTCCTATAATTCACCCCTCCACTTT.